This T cell receptor beta chain was captured by sequencing in a study of T cells in Graves' hyperthyroidism and ophthalmopathy. From RNA transcripts, TCR beta CDR3 regions were amplified. The HTBI primer set drove a first-round RT-PCR of the TCR CDR3. TCRdb re-analysed the multiplex PCR reads in MiXCR, keeping a single row per CDR3 protein. This sample has 250,000 to 300,000 distinct CDR3 sequences; roughly an eighth occur once, and the top ten carry around 8%. V lost 3 bases to trimming and J lost 0 bases, with 6 bases between them. This CDR3 has 14 amino acids. Lactation, pregnancy, other autoimmune disease or uncontrolled infection led to exclusion of patients.

The source material was blood. The source is a woman between 40 and 50 years old with Graves' hyperthyroidism. The rearrangement joins TRBV12-3 or TRBV12-4 to TRBJ2-4, with D unclear. The CDR3 nucleotides are TGTGCCAGCAGTTTTGGGGTAGCCAAAAACATTCAGTACTTC. It is translated as CASSFGVAKNIQYF.